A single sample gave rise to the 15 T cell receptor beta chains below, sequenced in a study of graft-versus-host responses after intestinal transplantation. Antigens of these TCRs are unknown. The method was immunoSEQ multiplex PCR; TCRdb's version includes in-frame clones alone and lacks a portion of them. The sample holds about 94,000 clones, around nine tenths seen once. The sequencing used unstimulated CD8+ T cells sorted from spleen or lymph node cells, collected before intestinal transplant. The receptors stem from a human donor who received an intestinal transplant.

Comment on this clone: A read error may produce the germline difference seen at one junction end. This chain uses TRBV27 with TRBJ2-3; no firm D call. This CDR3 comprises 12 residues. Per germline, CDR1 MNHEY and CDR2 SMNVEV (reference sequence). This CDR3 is CASRLGGDMQYF. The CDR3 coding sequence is TGTGCCAGCAGGCTGGGTGGAGATATGCAGTATTTT.

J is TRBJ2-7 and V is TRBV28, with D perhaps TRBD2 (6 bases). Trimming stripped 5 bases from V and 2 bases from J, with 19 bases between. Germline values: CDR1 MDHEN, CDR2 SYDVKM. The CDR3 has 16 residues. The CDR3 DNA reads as TGTGCCAGCAGTCCGAGCATGACGGGACTTGCCTACGAGCAGTACTTC. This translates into CASSPSMTGLAYEQYF.

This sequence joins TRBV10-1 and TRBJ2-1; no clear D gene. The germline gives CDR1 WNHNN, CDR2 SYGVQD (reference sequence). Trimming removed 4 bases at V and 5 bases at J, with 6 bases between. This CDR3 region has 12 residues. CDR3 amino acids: CASSGRDNEQFF. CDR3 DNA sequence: TGCGCCAGCAGTGGTAGAGACAATGAGCAGTTCTTC.

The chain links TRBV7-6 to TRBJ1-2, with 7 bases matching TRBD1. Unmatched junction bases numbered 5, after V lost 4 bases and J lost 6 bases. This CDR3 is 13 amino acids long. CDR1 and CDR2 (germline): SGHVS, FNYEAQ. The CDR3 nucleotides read TGTGCCAGCAGCTCCGACAGGGAAAATGGCTACACCTTC. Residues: CASSSDRENGYTF. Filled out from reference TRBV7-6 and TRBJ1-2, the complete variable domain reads GAGVSQSPRYKVTKRGQDVALRCDPISGHVSLYWYRQALGQGPEFLTYFNYEAQQDKSGLPNDRFSAERPEGSISTLTIQRTEQRDSAMYRCASSSDRENGYTFGSGTRLTVV.

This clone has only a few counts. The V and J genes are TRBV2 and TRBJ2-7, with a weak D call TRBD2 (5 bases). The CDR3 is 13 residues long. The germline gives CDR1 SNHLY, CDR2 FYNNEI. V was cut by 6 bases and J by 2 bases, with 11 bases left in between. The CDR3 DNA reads TGTGCCAGCAGGTCACTAGAAGCCTACGAGCAGTACTTC. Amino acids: CASRSLEAYEQYF.

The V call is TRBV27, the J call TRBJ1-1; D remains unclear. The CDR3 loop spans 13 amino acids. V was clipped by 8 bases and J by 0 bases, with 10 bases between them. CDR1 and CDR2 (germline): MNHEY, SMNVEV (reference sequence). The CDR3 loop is CASGFQMNTEAFF. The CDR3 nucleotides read TGTGCCAGCGGCTTCCAGATGAACACTGAAGCTTTCTTT.

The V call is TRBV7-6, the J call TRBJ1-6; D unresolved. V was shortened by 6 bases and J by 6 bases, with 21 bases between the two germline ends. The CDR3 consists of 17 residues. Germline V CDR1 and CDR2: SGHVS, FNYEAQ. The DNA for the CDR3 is TGTGCCAGCAGTCTATATCCCTCGATTATCCGTAATTCACCCCTCCACTTT. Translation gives CASSLYPSIIRNSPLHF.

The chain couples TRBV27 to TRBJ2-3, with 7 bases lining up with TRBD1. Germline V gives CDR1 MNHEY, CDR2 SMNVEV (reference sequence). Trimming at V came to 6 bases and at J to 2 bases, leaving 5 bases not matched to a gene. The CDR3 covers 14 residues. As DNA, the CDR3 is TGTGCCAGCAGGGCGACAGGGACCACAGATACGCAGTATTTT. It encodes CASRATGTTDTQYF.

The CDR3 coding sequence is TGTGCCACCAGCAGAGTCCCGGACAGTATCCACGAGCAGTACTTC. This encodes CATSRVPDSIHEQYF. The chain recombines TRBV15 with TRBJ2-7, with D perhaps matching TRBD1 (6 bases). V was trimmed by 1 base and J by 5 bases, leaving 15 bases between them. The CDR3 has 15 amino acids. The V gene's germline CDR1 is LNHNV and CDR2 YYDKDF (reference sequence).

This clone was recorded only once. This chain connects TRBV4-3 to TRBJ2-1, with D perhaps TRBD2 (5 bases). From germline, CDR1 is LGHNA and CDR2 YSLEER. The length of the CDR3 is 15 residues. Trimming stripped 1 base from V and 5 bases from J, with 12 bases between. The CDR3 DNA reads TGCGCCAGCAGCCAAGGGGAGAGTAATGACAATGAGCAGTTCTTC. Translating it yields CASSQGESNDNEQFF.

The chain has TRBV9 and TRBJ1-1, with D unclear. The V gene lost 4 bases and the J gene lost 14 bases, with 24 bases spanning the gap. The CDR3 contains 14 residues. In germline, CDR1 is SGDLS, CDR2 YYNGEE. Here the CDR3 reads CASSLGVASPRTFF. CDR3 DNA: TGTGCCAGCAGCCTCGGCGTAGCCTCGCCCCGAACCTTCTTT.

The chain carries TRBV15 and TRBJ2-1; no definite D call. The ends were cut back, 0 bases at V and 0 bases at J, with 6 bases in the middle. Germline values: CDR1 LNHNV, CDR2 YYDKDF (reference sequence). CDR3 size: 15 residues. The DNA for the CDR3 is TGTGCCACCAGCAGAGAGAAGAGCTCCTACAATGAGCAGTTCTTC. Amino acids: CATSREKSSYNEQFF.

The CDR3 protein is CASRLAGGPIPPDTQYF. The CDR3 coding sequence is TGTGCCAGCAGGCTAGCGGGGGGGCCGATTCCCCCAGATACGCAGTATTTT. The V call is TRBV2, the J call TRBJ2-3; TRBD2 agrees at 12 bases. Trimming cost V 6 bases and J 4 bases; bases outside gene matches: 11. Germline V gives CDR1 SNHLY, CDR2 FYNNEI. The CDR3 has 17 residues.

DNA for the CDR3: TGTGCCAGCAGCTTATTAGGGGGACAGGCTCCTTTGGGGGATTCACCCCTCCACTTT. Its protein product is CASSLLGGQAPLGDSPLHF. The rearrangement joins TRBV7-9 to TRBJ1-6, with TRBD1 matching 8 bases. Trimming took 2 bases from V and 8 from J; bases not matched to a gene: 17. The CDR3 spans 19 residues. Germline V gene data show CDR1 as SEHNR and CDR2 as FQNEAQ (reference sequence). The variable domain in full, completed from reference TRBV7-9 and TRBJ1-6, reads DTGVSQNPRHKITKRGQNVTFRCDPISEHNRLYWYRQTLGQGPEFLTYFQNEAQLEKSRLLSDRFSAERPKGSFSTLEIQRTEQGDSAMYLCASSLLGGQAPLGDSPLHFGNGTRLTVT.

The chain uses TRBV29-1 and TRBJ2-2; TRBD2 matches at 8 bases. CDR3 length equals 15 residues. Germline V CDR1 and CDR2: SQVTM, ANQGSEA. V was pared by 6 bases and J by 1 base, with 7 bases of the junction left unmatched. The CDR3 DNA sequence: TGCAGCGTGTTGGTCCTAGCGGGGAACACCGGGGAGCTGTTTTTT. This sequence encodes CSVLVLAGNTGELFF.